One sample yielded the 28 T cell receptor beta chains listed below, sequenced in a study of blood T cells in healthy people across ages. A second PCR, run for roughly 7 to 12 cycles, used a sample-barcoded 5' primer plus a J-beta primer mix. TCRdb called the 5' RACE reads again in MiXCR, with one record for every CDR3 protein. The sample includes some 940,000 distinct CDR3 sequences, about 27% of them seen just once. This sample was also put to use in a study of T cells of mothers and their children.

Input material: blood. Receptor source: a woman in her forties in good health.

This clonotype appeared a few times. The chain has TRBV2 and TRBJ2-1; 8 positions agree with TRBD1. The CDR3 is made up of 15 amino acids. J lost 3 bases, V lost 9 bases, and 10 bases had no gene match. In germline, CDR1 is SNHLY, CDR2 FYNNEI. CDR3 DNA: TGTGCCAGTCGAAGACAGGGGACGAACTACAATGAGCAGTTCTTC. Its protein is CASRRQGTNYNEQFF.

The chain links TRBV6-5 to TRBJ1-1; D not resolved. Germline CDR1 MNHEY, CDR2 SVGAGI. V was shortened by 1 base and J by 3 bases, with 6 bases between the two germline ends. This CDR3 has 13 amino acids. CDR3 sequence: CASSYWRDTEAFF. The CDR3 DNA follows: TGTGCCAGCAGTTACTGGCGAGACACTGAAGCTTTCTTT.

This clonotype was counted between two and nine times. The chain joins TRBV7-8 to TRBJ1-4; possibly TRBD1 for D (5 bases). The CDR3 is made up of 16 amino acids. The V end lost 2 bases, the J end lost 0 bases, and 10 bases lay between the germline ends. Germline-derived CDR1 and CDR2 are SGHVS and FQNEAQ. The DNA of the CDR3 is TGTGCCAGCAGCTTAAGACAGAGGCCAACTAATGAAAAACTGTTTTTT. Its translation is CASSLRQRPTNEKLFF.

The chain has TRBV7-9 and TRBJ2-7; 9 bases agree with TRBD2. This CDR3 comprises 16 residues. Looked up from germline, CDR1 is SEHNR and CDR2 is FQNEAQ (reference sequence). V shed 7 bases and J 1 base; nucleotides not matched to a gene: 11. CDR3 loop: CASNPLRSGGSYEQYF. The CDR3 DNA sequence: TGTGCCAGCAACCCCCTTAGGAGCGGGGGGTCCTACGAGCAGTACTTC.

Of note for this clonotype: It may be a read error: a sequence one base away is much more abundant. The V gene is TRBV20-1, the J gene TRBJ2-7; D perhaps matches TRBD1 (5 bases). CDR1 is DFQATT, CDR2 SNEGSKA, per germline (reference sequence). The V end was cut by 3 bases, the J end by 3 bases, with 15 bases between. This CDR3 is built from 14 residues. The CDR3 sequence: CSARWQGNYYEQYF. CDR3 DNA: TGCAGTGCTAGGTGGCAGGGCAACTACTACGAGCAGTACTTC.

The table lists this clonotype with a few counts. The chain joins TRBV10-3 to TRBJ1-1; D uncertain. The V end was cut by 10 bases, the J end by 0 bases, with 12 bases between. This CDR3 has 13 amino acids. The germline CDR1 and CDR2 sequences are ENHRY and SYGVKD. CDR3 coding DNA: TGTGCCACCGGGAGGGAGGTGAACACTGAAGCTTTCTTT. The encoded protein is CATGREVNTEAFF.

The chain couples TRBV20-1 to TRBJ1-1, with D perhaps TRBD1 (6 bases). The CDR3 has 13 residues. Trimming cost V 5 bases and J 0 bases, with 10 bases left between them. Germline CDR1 DFQATT, CDR2 SNEGSKA (reference sequence). The CDR3, as DNA: TGCAGTGCTCACAGGGCTATGAACACTGAAGCTTTCTTT. This gives the protein CSAHRAMNTEAFF.

This CDR3 reads CASSLGGGGPNLNEQFF. The DNA for the CDR3 is TGTGCCAGCAGTTTAGGGGGCGGGGGGCCGAATTTGAATGAGCAGTTCTTC. The chain employs TRBV28 and TRBJ2-1, with 8 bases fitting TRBD2. V was clipped by 2 bases and J by 7 bases; unmatched bases: 13. Germline V gene data show CDR1 as MDHEN and CDR2 as SYDVKM. The length of the CDR3 is 17 residues.

The CDR3 loop reads CSGERGDLYNEQYF. In nucleotides, the CDR3 is TGCAGTGGCGAGCGGGGGGACCTTTACAATGAGCAGTACTTC. The chain recombines TRBV20-1 with TRBJ2-5, with 9 positions matching TRBD2. Trimming at V came to 7 bases and at J to 11 bases, leaving 17 bases not matched to a gene. Germline CDR1 DFQATT, CDR2 SNEGSKA (reference sequence). The CDR3 loop spans 14 amino acids.

There are many counts of this clonotype. The V gene is TRBV12-3 or TRBV12-4, the J gene TRBJ2-7; TRBD2 matches at 8 bases. This CDR3 spans 14 amino acids. The junction had 4 bases not matched to a gene; V was cut back by 6 bases and J by 0 bases. CDR3 amino acids: CASRKRGNSYEQYF. The DNA of the CDR3 is TGTGCCAGCAGGAAGCGGGGGAACTCCTACGAGCAGTACTTC.

With regard to this clonotype: A much larger clonotype is one base distant, so this may be a read error. The CDR3 loop reads CASSAADRVLSAEQYF. The DNA for the CDR3 is TGTGCCAGCAGCGCCGCGGACAGGGTCCTTTCAGCCGAGCAGTACTTC. The chain uses TRBV3-1 and TRBJ2-5; TRBD1 agrees at 8 bases. TRBJ2-7 matches the DNA end more closely, so the J call is doubtful. The germline gives CDR1 LGHDT, CDR2 YNNKEL (reference sequence). The CDR3 spans 16 residues.

The chain recombines TRBV5-1 with TRBJ2-7, with a tentative D call TRBD2 (5 bases). Germline values: CDR1 SGHRS, CDR2 YFSETQ. The CDR3 is made up of 15 amino acids. Trimming took 4 bases from V and 0 from J, leaving 14 bases between them. For the CDR3, the DNA is TGCGCCAGCAGCAATGAGGTCGGGGTCTCCTACGAGCAGTACTTC. It is translated as CASSNEVGVSYEQYF.

The sample holds a few counts of this clonotype. The chain employs TRBV6-6 and TRBJ2-1, with D perhaps being TRBD1 or TRBD2 (5 bases each). The germline V and J ends were trimmed by 10 bases and 4 bases, with 20 bases remaining between them. CDR1 and CDR2 from the germline V gene are MNHNY and SVGAGI (reference sequence). The CDR3 runs 15 residues. CDR3: CATSIGPGQYNEQFF. CDR3 DNA sequence: TGTGCCACCTCTATAGGTCCGGGGCAATACAATGAGCAGTTCTTC.

The chain combines TRBV7-2 with TRBJ1-1; tentatively, D is TRBD1 (5 bases). The CDR3 contains 15 residues. Per the germline V gene, CDR1 is SGHTA and CDR2 is FQGNSA. V lost 4 bases, J lost 1 base, and 13 bases lay in between. CDR3 region: CASSSGRTQNTEAFF. The DNA of the CDR3 is TGTGCCAGCAGCTCGGGACGGACACAGAACACTGAAGCTTTCTTT.

The sample holds many counts of this clonotype. The chain joins TRBV12-3 or TRBV12-4 to TRBJ1-1, with D unclear. The ends were cut back, 6 bases at V and 6 bases at J, with 8 bases in the middle. The CDR3 consists of 11 residues. The chain's CDR3 is CASRSRAEAFF. The CDR3, as DNA: TGTGCCAGCAGGTCTCGGGCTGAAGCTTTCTTT.

This clonotype was found a few times. The V and J genes are TRBV7-6 and TRBJ2-1; TRBD2 aligns across 9 bases. This CDR3 is built from 16 residues. V lost 8 bases to trimming and J lost 5 bases; unmatched junction nucleotides: 13. Looked up from germline, CDR1 is SGHVS and CDR2 is FNYEAQ. CDR3 in DNA: TGTGCCAGCGCGGGACTGGCTAGCGGGGCGAACAATGAGCAGTTCTTC. Amino acid sequence: CASAGLASGANNEQFF.

The rearrangement uses TRBV28 and TRBJ2-5, with TRBD1 as a possible D gene (6 bases). The CDR3 has 18 amino acids. In germline, CDR1 is MDHEN, CDR2 SYDVKM. Trimming pared 4 bases from V and 5 bases from J, leaving 26 bases between. CDR3 region: CASSSLGQGTGLKETQYF. The CDR3 coding sequence is TGTGCCAGCAGTTCGCTCGGGCAGGGGACGGGTTTAAAGGAGACCCAGTACTTC.

The sample holds many counts of this clonotype. The rearrangement joins TRBV5-1 to TRBJ2-7; tentative D call: TRBD1 (6 bases). Germline V gene data show CDR1 as SGHRS and CDR2 as YFSETQ. The CDR3 totals 15 residues. The germline V and J ends were trimmed by 4 bases and 5 bases, with 19 bases remaining between them. CDR3 amino acids: CASSGGHLQNNEQYF. CDR3 DNA sequence: TGCGCCAGCAGCGGGGGCCACCTCCAAAACAACGAGCAGTACTTC.

V and J are TRBV18 and TRBJ2-1, with TRBD2 matching 9 bases. From germline, CDR1 is KGHSH and CDR2 LQKENI. CDR3 length: 15 residues. After removal of 1 base from V and 9 bases from J, the junction contained 7 bases not matched to a gene. CDR3 sequence reads: CASSPRLAGSGEQFF. The CDR3 coding sequence is TGTGCCAGCTCACCACGGCTAGCGGGGAGCGGTGAGCAGTTCTTC.

The V gene is TRBV2, the J gene TRBJ2-1; tentatively, D is TRBD1 or TRBD2 (5 bases each). V was cut by 7 bases and J by 5 bases, with 18 bases left in between. The V gene's germline CDR1 is SNHLY and CDR2 FYNNEI. The CDR3 contains 15 residues. DNA of the CDR3: TGTGCCAGCATCCAGGGAGCCCGTGGGGACAATGAGCAGTTCTTC. Its protein product is CASIQGARGDNEQFF.

This chain uses TRBV13 with TRBJ1-6, with D uncertain. Germline CDR1 reads PRHDT; CDR2 reads FYEKMQ (reference sequence). V was trimmed by 5 bases and J by 9 bases, leaving 11 bases between them. The length of the CDR3 is 13 residues. For the CDR3, the DNA is TGTGCCAGCAGCCCGCAGAGAAGTTCACCCCTCCACTTT. Its protein is CASSPQRSSPLHF.

In this sample, this clonotype turned up many times. The chain is built from TRBV5-1 and TRBJ2-5, with 10 positions matching TRBD2. Per the germline V gene, CDR1 is SGHRS and CDR2 is YFSETQ. With 4 bases clipped from V and 6 bases from J, the junction kept 6 bases outside the gene matches. There are 14 residues in the CDR3. The DNA of the CDR3 is TGCGCCAGCAGCATCACTAGCGGGGAGAAGACCCAGTACTTC. This gives the protein CASSITSGEKTQYF. The complete variable domain, with remaining parts taken from reference TRBV5-1 and TRBJ2-5, reads KAGVTQTPRYLIKTRGQQVTLSCSPISGHRSVSWYQQTPGQGLQFLFEYFSETQRNKGNFPGRFSGRQFSNSRSEMNVSTLELGDSALYLCASSITSGEKTQYFGPGTRLLVL.

This clonotype has at least ten counts. The rearrangement joins TRBV5-1 to TRBJ2-7; D may be TRBD1 (5 bases). In germline, CDR1 is SGHRS, CDR2 YFSETQ. CDR3 length: 14 amino acids. V lost 0 bases and J lost 3, with 10 bases in between. CDR3 amino acids: CASSLAVGDYEQYF. The CDR3 DNA follows: TGCGCCAGCAGCTTGGCCGTAGGGGACTACGAGCAGTACTTC. The variable domain in full, with the rest retrieved from reference TRBV5-1 and TRBJ2-7, is KAGVTQTPRYLIKTRGQQVTLSCSPISGHRSVSWYQQTPGQGLQFLFEYFSETQRNKGNFPGRFSGRQFSNSRSEMNVSTLELGDSALYLCASSLAVGDYEQYFGPGTRLTVT.

This clonotype was recorded at least ten times. The chain couples TRBV7-2 to TRBJ2-5; D gene ambiguous. The CDR3 runs to 13 residues. In germline, CDR1 is SGHTA, CDR2 FQGNSA. Trimming cost V 5 bases and J 0 bases, with 7 bases left between them. CDR3 sequence: CASSRRHQETQYF. The CDR3 nucleotides are TGTGCCAGCAGCCGACGGCACCAAGAGACCCAGTACTTC.

This clonotype was observed a handful of times. The V gene is TRBV6-5, the J gene TRBJ2-7; TRBD1 agrees at 7 bases. This CDR3 region has 16 residues. The germline gives CDR1 MNHEY, CDR2 SVGAGI. J gave up 5 bases and V 7 bases, and 17 bases lay outside the gene matches. The CDR3, as DNA: TGTGCCAGCATTCCCCCGACGGGACAGCCCCTAAACGAGCAGTACTTC. Translated: CASIPPTGQPLNEQYF.

The chain uses TRBV20-1 and TRBJ1-4; the match to TRBD1 covers 8 bases. Unmatched junction bases numbered 21, after V lost 3 bases and J lost 6 bases. Looked up from germline, CDR1 is DFQATT and CDR2 is SNEGSKA (reference sequence). The CDR3 covers 19 residues. The CDR3 loop is CSARAPGQGTGKADEKLFF. Here the CDR3 DNA reads TGCAGTGCTAGGGCCCCCGGACAGGGAACAGGCAAAGCGGATGAAAAACTGTTTTTT.

In this sample, this clonotype turned up many times. This chain uses TRBV20-1 with TRBJ2-7; perhaps TRBD1 as D (6 bases). V gave up 0 bases and J gave up 1 base, with 13 bases separating them. Germline CDR1 and CDR2: DFQATT and SNEGSKA (reference sequence). The length of the CDR3 is 15 residues. The CDR3 DNA sequence: TGCAGTGCTAGAGATCCGCGAGGACAGTCCTACGAGCAGTACTTC. It encodes CSARDPRGQSYEQYF.

The chain has TRBV4-1 and TRBJ2-2, with TRBD2 as a possible D gene (6 bases). The germline V gene has CDR1 MGHRA and CDR2 YSYEKL. The CDR3 contains 17 residues. Trimming left V 2 bases short and J 1 base short, with 14 bases between. In nucleotides, the CDR3 is TGCGCCAGCAGCCAAATCAGGGACTCTCTGAACACCGGGGAGCTGTTTTTT. This gives the protein CASSQIRDSLNTGELFF.